The 19 T cell receptor beta chains presented below share a single source sample, sequenced in a study of blood T cell repertoires in COVID-19. This table comes from immunoSEQ multiplex PCR, and its TCRdb copy is limited to in-frame clones, with some not included. The table records 100,000 to 150,000 clones, about 83% of them present only once. The sequenced material came from peripheral blood. Receptors were obtained from a man older than 75 with active or convalescent COVID-19.

CDR3 DNA: TGTGCCAGCAGTAGTACTCCGGGCAATCAGCCCCAGCATTTT. Protein product: CASSSTPGNQPQHF. The chain links TRBV6-2 or TRBV6-3 to TRBJ1-5; no clear D. Germline V lookup: CDR1 MNHEY, CDR2 SVGEGT. The V gene lost 5 bases and the J gene lost 2 bases, with 10 bases spanning the gap. This CDR3 has 14 residues.

V is TRBV6-5 and J is TRBJ1-4; D possibly corresponds to TRBD1 (6 bases). The V end lost 6 bases, the J end lost 7 bases, and 18 bases lay between the germline ends. Germline CDR1 and CDR2: MNHEY and SVGAGI. The CDR3 extends over 15 amino acids. CDR3 DNA: TGTGCCAGCAGCCAAACGGACAGAGCCGGTGAAAAACTGTTTTTT. Amino acids: CASSQTDRAGEKLFF.

The chain couples TRBV5-5 to TRBJ2-7, with a weak D call TRBD2 (6 bases). The CDR3 spans 15 residues. With 4 bases removed from V and 0 bases from J, the gap between germline ends came to 14 bases. Per germline, CDR1 SGHKS and CDR2 YYEKEE (reference sequence). CDR3 sequence reads: CASSMRGGTSYEQYF. As DNA, the CDR3 is TGTGCCAGCAGCATGCGCGGCGGGACCTCCTACGAGCAGTACTTC. Full variable domain (outside the CDR3, taken from reference TRBV5-5 and TRBJ2-7): DAGVTQSPTHLIKTRGQQVTLRCSPISGHKSVSWYQQVLGQGPQFIFQYYEKEERGRGNFPDRFSARQFPNYSSELNVNALLLGDSALYLCASSMRGGTSYEQYFGPGTRLTVT.

The genes are TRBV9 and TRBJ1-6; 7 positions match TRBD1. This CDR3 spans 15 amino acids. Losses at the gene ends were 5 bases for V and 5 bases for J; bases not matched to a gene: 7. Germline V gene lookup returns CDR1 SGDLS and CDR2 YYNGEE. The CDR3 loop reads CASSLQGLDNSPLHF. In DNA, the CDR3 is TGTGCCAGCAGTTTACAGGGGTTAGATAATTCACCCCTCCACTTT.

The chain couples TRBV14 to TRBJ2-5; 10 positions match TRBD1. CDR3 size: 16 residues. V was pared by 4 bases and J by 1 base, with 6 bases of the junction left unmatched. Germline-derived CDR1 and CDR2 are SGHDN and FVKESK. The CDR3 DNA reads as TGTGCCAGCAGCCTTTCAGACAGGGGGCCCCAAGAGACCCAGTACTTC. It translates to CASSLSDRGPQETQYF.

In its sample, this clone was seen once. The gene calls are TRBV2 and TRBJ1-5; TRBD1 matches at 8 bases. Germline loops: CDR1 SNHLY, CDR2 FYNNEI. V trimming: 7 bases; J trimming: 6 bases; junction bases outside the gene matches: 5. This CDR3 is 13 amino acids long. Here the CDR3 DNA reads TGTGCCAGCAACCCAGGGGGCGGTCAGCCCCAGCATTTT. Its protein product is CASNPGGGQPQHF.

The rearrangement links TRBV9 to TRBJ2-3; 9 bases fit TRBD1. The germline CDR1 and CDR2 sequences are SGDLS and YYNGEE. The CDR3 runs 16 residues. Trimming cost V 3 bases and J 0 bases; bases outside gene matches: 5. The CDR3 is CASSEQGARSTDTQYF. In nucleotides, the CDR3 is TGTGCCAGCAGCGAACAGGGGGCGCGAAGCACAGATACGCAGTATTTT. The full variable domain, in which reference TRBV9 and TRBJ2-3 provide the parts outside the CDR3, is DSGVTQTPKHLITATGQRVTLRCSPRSGDLSVYWYQQSLDQGLQFLIQYYNGEERAKGNILERFSAQQFPDLHSELNLSSLELGDSALYFCASSEQGARSTDTQYFGPGTRLTVL.

The genes are TRBV10-3 and TRBJ2-5, with 8 bases identical to TRBD2. This CDR3 comprises 13 residues. J gave up 5 bases and V 6 bases, and 5 bases lay outside the gene matches. Per germline, CDR1 ENHRY and CDR2 SYGVKD. The chain's CDR3 is CAISGGARETQYF. DNA for the CDR3: TGTGCCATCAGCGGGGGGGCGCGCGAGACCCAGTACTTC.

J is TRBJ1-1 and V is TRBV12-5; D is perhaps TRBD1 (5 bases). Trimming removed 3 bases at V and 1 base at J, with 9 bases between. CDR1 and CDR2 (germline): LGHNT, FRNRAP. This CDR3 is 14 amino acids long. Here the CDR3 reads CASGLNQGNTEAFF. CDR3 nucleotides: TGTGCTAGTGGTTTAAATCAGGGGAACACTGAAGCTTTCTTT.

V gene TRBV6-6 combines with J gene TRBJ1-4; no definite D call. In germline, CDR1 is MNHNY, CDR2 SVGAGI (reference sequence). This CDR3 spans 16 amino acids. Trimming cost V 0 bases and J 2 bases, with 10 bases left between them. This chain's CDR3 is CASSYSAGGTNEKLFF. CDR3 coding DNA: TGTGCCAGCAGTTACTCTGCAGGAGGGACTAATGAAAAACTGTTTTTT.

The rearrangement joins TRBV11-2 to TRBJ1-4; 7 nucleotides agree with TRBD1. The length of the CDR3 is 17 residues. Germline V gives CDR1 SGHAT, CDR2 FQNNGV. V trimming: 1 base; J trimming: 8 bases; junction bases outside the gene matches: 13. The CDR3 nucleotides are TGTGCCAGCAGCTTAGGCGGTTTGGCAGGGGGTCGAGAAAAACTGTTTTTT. As protein: CASSLGGLAGGREKLFF.

The V and J genes are TRBV11-2 and TRBJ1-1; no reliable D call. Trimming removed 0 bases at V and 9 bases at J, with 8 bases between. Germline CDR1 reads SGHAT; CDR2 reads FQNNGV. The CDR3 covers 12 residues. Here the CDR3 DNA reads TGTGCCAGCAGCTTAGAGTACAGACAAGCTTTCTTT. Translated: CASSLEYRQAFF.

V is TRBV7-6 and J is TRBJ1-5; D uncertain. CDR3 length: 15 amino acids. Between the trimmed V and J ends, which lost 0 bases and 3 bases, there was a span of 9 bases. Germline V lookup: CDR1 SGHVS, CDR2 FNYEAQ. CDR3 coding DNA: TGTGCCAGCAGCTTAGCGCCGACACCCAATCAGCCCCAGCATTTT. This codes for CASSLAPTPNQPQHF. Together with reference TRBV7-6 and TRBJ1-5, the CDR3 gives the full variable domain: GAGVSQSPRYKVTKRGQDVALRCDPISGHVSLYWYRQALGQGPEFLTYFNYEAQQDKSGLPNDRFSAERPEGSISTLTIQRTEQRDSAMYRCASSLAPTPNQPQHFGDGTRLSIL.

The genes are TRBV13 and TRBJ2-1, with D possibly matching TRBD1 (5 bases). The germline V gene has CDR1 PRHDT and CDR2 FYEKMQ (reference sequence). The CDR3 runs 14 residues. V lost 2 bases and J lost 6, with 11 bases in between. DNA of the CDR3: TGTGCCAGCAGCTTAACAGCAGGGCTCAATGAGCAGTTCTTC. As protein: CASSLTAGLNEQFF.

This clone appeared a single time. The chain recombines TRBV6-5 with TRBJ1-3, with D uncertain. In germline, CDR1 is MNHEY, CDR2 SVGAGI. V lost 5 bases, J lost 0 bases, and 11 bases lay in between. This CDR3 spans 15 amino acids. The CDR3 loop is CASSSLTGSGNTIYF. In DNA, the CDR3 is TGTGCCAGCAGTAGTCTTACCGGCTCTGGAAACACCATATATTTT.

This clone appeared a few times. The rearrangement uses TRBV30 and TRBJ1-1, with 10 bases identical to TRBD1. Germline values: CDR1 GTSNPN, CDR2 SVGIG (reference sequence). This CDR3 region has 12 residues. Trimming at V came to 5 bases and at J to 11 bases, leaving 8 bases not matched to a gene. The CDR3 DNA follows: TGTGCCTGGGGTCCGGGACAGGGGACGGCTTTCTTT. It is translated as CAWGPGQGTAFF.

This clone was observed once. The genes are TRBV5-6 and TRBJ2-7; D perhaps matches TRBD1 (6 bases). The CDR3 is 14 residues long. Germline V gene lookup returns CDR1 SGHDT and CDR2 YYEEEE. Deletions cut 0 bases from V and 7 bases from J, with 14 bases between. The CDR3 here is CASSLVNRDWEQYF. The CDR3 bases are TGTGCCAGCAGCTTGGTCAACAGGGATTGGGAGCAGTACTTC.

The gene calls are TRBV5-6 and TRBJ2-6; 11 bases align to TRBD1. Per the germline V gene, CDR1 is SGHDT and CDR2 is YYEEEE. This CDR3 contains 18 residues. Unmatched junction bases numbered 7, after V lost 3 bases and J lost 2 bases. Here the CDR3 reads CASSYRDRGIPGANVLTF. CDR3 in DNA: TGTGCCAGCAGCTACCGGGACAGGGGGATTCCTGGGGCCAACGTCCTGACTTTC.

V usage is TRBV10-3 and J usage is TRBJ2-3; D possibly corresponds to TRBD1 (6 bases). The CDR3 extends over 16 amino acids. The V gene lost 0 bases and the J gene lost 4 bases, with 14 bases spanning the gap. Per the germline V gene, CDR1 is ENHRY and CDR2 is SYGVKD. DNA of the CDR3: TGTGCCATCAGTGAGTCGGGCAGGGGAGCTTCAGATACGCAGTATTTT. Amino acid sequence: CAISESGRGASDTQYF.